The entry that follows covers one TCR beta chain sequence. Its antigen is not known. The sample contains more than one DNA sequence encoding this CDR3. V shed 7 bases, J shed 4 bases, and the junction held 5 bases outside the gene matches. The CDR3 loop spans 13 amino acids. Looked up from germline, CDR1 is SQVTM and CDR2 is ANQGSEA. This entry comes from a study of cytomegalovirus exposure and HLA in healthy donors. Study-wide results and limits: On later analysis, the bulk of CMV-associated TCR beta chains appeared to be HLA-restricted. An analysis done earlier found most TCR beta V segments productive about 87% or about 30% of the time. As a later analysis showed, a missense DCLRE1C variant was linked to trimming of TCR beta V- and J-genes. TCR beta sequences reportedly predicted most subjects' HLA-A and HLA-B alleles accurately.

60 Vbeta and 13 Jbeta primers were used in PCR. Sequencing used immunoSEQ multiplex PCR; TCRdb keeps in-frame clones, though not all of them. Of about 140,000 clones listed, 70% to 80% are singletons. This TCR was recovered from a man between 18 and 29 years old in good health and CMV-seronegative. The V and J genes are TRBV29-1 and TRBJ2-2; 8 nucleotides line up with TRBD2. Sequencing was done on a sample of PBMCs. CDR3 sequence reads: CSAPAGGTGELFF. The DNA of the CDR3 is TGCAGCGCACCGGCGGGAGGCACCGGGGAGCTGTTTTTT.